Listed here are 29 T cell receptor beta chains from one sample, sequenced in a study of shared clonotypes between healthy human individuals. Terminally differentiated effector memory CD45RA+ cells were excluded from the naive CD8 cells, which were CD45RO-negative and positively selected for CCR7. Here immunoSEQ multiplex PCR was the method, and the copy in TCRdb shows in-frame clones only, minus some. The table has about 2 million clones, approximately 95% seen once; the top ten hold about 1.1%. Sequences were obtained from naive CD8+ T cells sorted from blood. The origin of the receptors is a man younger than 35 in good health.

This clone appeared a few times. The V gene is TRBV9, the J gene TRBJ1-2; TRBD1 matches 10 bases. The CDR3 extends over 15 amino acids. After removal of 3 bases from V and 2 bases from J, the junction contained 4 bases not matched to a gene. From germline, CDR1 is SGDLS and CDR2 YYNGEE. In DNA, the CDR3 is TGTGCCAGCAGCGAGGGGACAGGGGCGAACTATGGCTACACCTTC. Translated: CASSEGTGANYGYTF.

Worth noting for this clone: This CDR3 is also generated by other DNA sequences in the sample. J is TRBJ2-7 and V is TRBV28; perhaps D is TRBD1 or TRBD2 (5 bases each). Between the trimmed V and J ends, which lost 2 bases and 6 bases, there was a span of 14 bases. CDR1 is MDHEN and CDR2 is SYDVKM in the germline V gene. The length of the CDR3 is 14 residues. The CDR3 nucleotides are TGTGCCAGCAGTTTAACAGGCACCGGGGTCGAGCAGTACTTC. Translated, it gives CASSLTGTGVEQYF.

In its sample, this clone was seen a few times. Other DNA sequences in the sample encode the same CDR3. The chain employs TRBV4-1 and TRBJ1-5; D is unresolved. The CDR3 runs to 14 residues. Trimming took off 0 bases at V and 3 bases at J, with 6 bases between the two ends. CDR1 is MGHRA and CDR2 is YSYEKL in the germline V gene. The CDR3 reads CASSQDSSNQPQHF. The CDR3 nucleotides read TGCGCCAGCAGCCAAGACTCTTCCAATCAGCCCCAGCATTTT.

This chain connects TRBV4-1 to TRBJ2-2; 11 bases agree with TRBD2. This CDR3 comprises 16 residues. V dropped 3 bases and J dropped 5; count of bases not matched to a gene: 5. Germline assignment: CDR1 MGHRA and CDR2 YSYEKL. CDR3 in amino acids: CASSHQTSGETGELFF. The CDR3 DNA is TGCGCCAGCAGCCATCAGACTAGCGGGGAGACCGGGGAGCTGTTTTTT.

This clone was observed a handful of times. The V gene is TRBV18, the J gene TRBJ2-5; D is unclear. Germline V gene lookup returns CDR1 KGHSH and CDR2 LQKENI. The CDR3 consists of 12 residues. V was pared by 0 bases and J by 5 bases, with 4 bases between. DNA of the CDR3: TGTGCCAGCTCACCACCGGAGGAGACCCAGTACTTC. Protein sequence: CASSPPEETQYF. The variable domain in full, with the rest retrieved from reference TRBV18 and TRBJ2-5, is NAGVMQNPRHLVRRRGQEARLRCSPMKGHSHVYWYRQLPEEGLKFMVYLQKENIIDESGMPKERFSAEFPKEGPSILRIQQVVRGDSAAYFCASSPPEETQYFGPGTRLLVL.

This clone was found once. CDR3 in amino acids: CASSPRSGVEQYF. The DNA for the CDR3 is TGTGCCAGCAGCCCTCGATCAGGGGTCGAGCAGTACTTC. The rearrangement joins TRBV21-1 to TRBJ2-7; the table's TRBD1 call for D was not verified on the DNA. TRBV21-1 corresponds to a pseudogene. The CDR3 extends over 13 amino acids.

As concerns this clone: The same CDR3 also results from other DNA sequences found in this sample. This chain links TRBV27 with TRBJ1-1; D unresolved. The germline V and J ends were trimmed by 3 bases and 1 base, with 6 bases remaining between them. This CDR3 has 13 amino acids. The germline gives CDR1 MNHEY, CDR2 SMNVEV (reference sequence). The DNA of the CDR3 is TGTGCCAGCAGTTTTGAGAAGAACACTGAAGCTTTCTTT. This gives the protein CASSFEKNTEAFF.

This chain joins TRBV11-2 and TRBJ1-4; 8 bases fit TRBD1. CDR3 length: 14 residues. Germline lookup yields CDR1 SGHAT and CDR2 FQNNGV. The V segment lost 5 bases and the J segment 2 bases; nucleotides outside the gene matches: 1. The CDR3 here is CASSAGGTNEKLFF. CDR3 in DNA: TGTGCCAGCAGCGCAGGGGGCACTAATGAAAAACTGTTTTTT.

The chain recombines TRBV7-9 with TRBJ1-2; weak D call: TRBD1 (6 bases). V lost 5 bases and J 2 bases, leaving 15 bases between the germline ends. This CDR3 is built from 15 residues. Germline CDR1 SEHNR, CDR2 FQNEAQ (reference sequence). CDR3 loop: CASSIRNRANYGYTF. The DNA of the CDR3 is TGTGCCAGCAGCATTCGAAACAGGGCCAACTATGGCTACACCTTC.

In regard to this clone: Other DNA sequences in this sample translate to the same CDR3. The chain recombines TRBV27 with TRBJ2-1; no clear D. The CDR3 spans 13 residues. Trimming stripped 2 bases from V and 4 bases from J, with 6 bases between. Germline-derived CDR1 and CDR2 are MNHEY and SMNVEV (reference sequence). For the CDR3, the DNA is TGTGCCAGCAGTTTAGGATCGTACAATGAGCAGTTCTTC. This encodes CASSLGSYNEQFF.

This chain joins TRBV4-3 and TRBJ1-5; a possible D gene is TRBD1 (5 bases). The CDR3 is 15 residues long. The V end was cut by 4 bases, the J end by 2 bases, with 12 bases between. Germline V lookup: CDR1 LGHNA, CDR2 YSLEER. The CDR3 loop is CASSPVRGGNQPQHF. CDR3 nucleotide sequence: TGCGCCAGCAGCCCCGTGAGGGGCGGCAATCAGCCCCAGCATTTT.

This rearrangement joins TRBV15 to TRBJ2-7, with no clear D. There are 12 residues in the CDR3. CDR1 and CDR2 from the germline V gene are LNHNV and YYDKDF (reference sequence). V dropped 1 base and J dropped 6 bases, with 7 bases sitting between them. The CDR3, as DNA: TGTGCCACCAGCAGAGTACAAGGCGAGCAGTACTTC. Translation: CATSRVQGEQYF. The full variable domain, completed using reference TRBV15 and TRBJ2-7, is DAMVIQNPRYQVTQFGKPVTLSCSQTLNHNVMYWYQQKSSQAPKLLFHYYDKDFNNEADTPDNFQSRRPNTSFCFLDIRSPGLGDTAMYLCATSRVQGEQYFGPGTRLTVT.

The chain carries TRBV6-5 and TRBJ2-7; TRBD1 matches 12 bases. CDR1 and CDR2 (germline): MNHEY, SVGAGI. The V segment lost 0 bases and the J segment 5 bases; nucleotides outside the gene matches: 2. The CDR3 has 15 residues. The CDR3 spells CASSYSGTGGDEQYF. CDR3 DNA: TGTGCCAGCAGTTACTCCGGGACAGGGGGCGACGAGCAGTACTTC.

This chain connects TRBV7-6 to TRBJ2-2; D is undetermined. This CDR3 comprises 13 residues. V was trimmed by 2 bases and J by 7 bases, leaving 8 bases between them. From germline, CDR1 is SGHVS and CDR2 FNYEAQ. This chain's CDR3 is CASSLLVGGELFF. As DNA, the CDR3 is TGTGCCAGCAGCTTATTGGTTGGCGGGGAGCTGTTTTTT. Supplemented by reference TRBV7-6 and TRBJ2-2, the full variable domain reads GAGVSQSPRYKVTKRGQDVALRCDPISGHVSLYWYRQALGQGPEFLTYFNYEAQQDKSGLPNDRFSAERPEGSISTLTIQRTEQRDSAMYRCASSLLVGGELFFGEGSRLTVL.

V gene TRBV7-9 combines with J gene TRBJ2-5; no definite D call. Between the trimmed V and J ends, which lost 5 bases and 5 bases, there was a span of 24 bases. Germline CDR1 SEHNR, CDR2 FQNEAQ (reference sequence). This CDR3 has 17 residues. The CDR3 DNA is TGTGCCAGCAGCCGAACTGACCCCGCCATGGGGTGGGAGACCCAGTACTTC. Translated, it gives CASSRTDPAMGWETQYF.

V is TRBV7-9 and J is TRBJ2-1, with D possibly matching TRBD1 (5 bases). CDR3 length equals 13 residues. Trimming took 5 bases from V and 8 from J, leaving 13 bases between them. Germline CDR1 is SEHNR and CDR2 is FQNEAQ (reference sequence). In nucleotides, the CDR3 is TGTGCCAGCAGCCCGTCGCAGGGTTATGAGCAGTTCTTC. Translated, it gives CASSPSQGYEQFF.

V gene TRBV4-1 combines with J gene TRBJ2-7; D call uncertain. Trimming stripped 4 bases from V and 0 bases from J, with 13 bases between. Per the germline V gene, CDR1 is MGHRA and CDR2 is YSYEKL. The length of the CDR3 is 15 residues. The CDR3 sequence is CASSPKTPSSYEQYF. CDR3 coding DNA: TGCGCCAGCAGCCCGAAGACACCAAGCTCCTACGAGCAGTACTTC.

In nucleotides, the CDR3 is TGTGCCAGCAGCTTAGGGACCGCCTCATACAATGAGCAGTTCTTC. Translation gives CASSLGTASYNEQFF. This sequence joins TRBV11-2 and TRBJ2-1; no clear D. Per germline, CDR1 SGHAT and CDR2 FQNNGV. The ends were cut back, 1 base at V and 4 bases at J, with 11 bases in the middle. This CDR3 region has 15 residues.

Points on this clone: Other DNA sequences of this sample code for an identical CDR3. The chain has TRBV6-5 and TRBJ2-5, with 7 nucleotides matching TRBD2. The CDR3 loop spans 13 amino acids. Per germline, CDR1 MNHEY and CDR2 SVGAGI. J lost 4 bases, V lost 2 bases, and 1 base had no gene match. The CDR3 nucleotides read TGTGCCAGCAGTTACGGGGAGGGAGAGACCCAGTACTTC. The encoded protein is CASSYGEGETQYF.

The gene calls are TRBV7-9 and TRBJ2-1, with no clear D. CDR3 length: 14 residues. Trimming left V 3 bases short and J 6 bases short, with 12 bases between. Germline loops: CDR1 SEHNR, CDR2 FQNEAQ (reference sequence). The CDR3 DNA reads TGTGCCAGCAGCTTCACGGACCCCCGCAATGAGCAGTTCTTC. It encodes CASSFTDPRNEQFF.

Comments on this clone: Relative to the germline gene, one junction end is altered; a read error may explain this. This chain uses TRBV7-7 with TRBJ2-5, with D possibly TRBD2 on 5 matching bases. The CDR3 has 15 residues. The germline V gene encodes CDR1 SSHAT and CDR2 FNYEAQ (reference sequence). This CDR3 is CASSLWVEGQETQYF. The CDR3 region has the DNA TGTGCTAGCAGCTTATGGGTCGAGGGCCAAGAGACCCAGTACTTC.

Notes on this clone: Other DNA sequences in the sample encode the same CDR3. The V and J genes are TRBV4-3 and TRBJ2-1; possibly TRBD1 for D (5 bases). The CDR3 is made up of 13 amino acids. The germline V gene encodes CDR1 LGHNA and CDR2 YSLEER. V lost 0 bases and J lost 6, with 6 bases in between. The CDR3 protein is CASSQDQGNEQFF. The DNA for the CDR3 is TGCGCCAGCAGCCAAGATCAGGGCAATGAGCAGTTCTTC.

In the case of this clone: The sample carries other DNA sequences with the same CDR3. The rearrangement uses TRBV5-6 and TRBJ2-3, with D unclear. The CDR3 contains 15 residues. Germline V gene lookup returns CDR1 SGHDT and CDR2 YYEEEE. The V end was cut by 2 bases, the J end by 0 bases, with 10 bases between. The CDR3 coding sequence is TGTGCCAGCAGCTTCGGGTCCCCTAGCACAGATACGCAGTATTTT. It is translated as CASSFGSPSTDTQYF.

The chain carries TRBV7-9 and TRBJ2-7; TRBD1 might be the D (5 bases). V gave up 5 bases and J gave up 5 bases, with 25 bases separating them. The germline gives CDR1 SEHNR, CDR2 FQNEAQ (reference sequence). This CDR3 has 17 residues. CDR3 sequence (DNA): TGTGCCAGCAGCCTCTCCCCCGTTGGGCAGGGAAAACACGAGCAGTACTTC. Translating it yields CASSLSPVGQGKHEQYF.

About this clone itself: The sample has other DNA sequences that encode this CDR3 too. The chain employs TRBV27 and TRBJ1-5, with D possibly TRBD1 on 5 matching bases. This CDR3 is built from 14 residues. Deletions cut 8 bases from V and 1 base from J, with 12 bases between. CDR1 MNHEY and CDR2 SMNVEV come from the germline V gene (reference sequence). The DNA of the CDR3 is TGTGCCAGCCGCGTCGGGGGAAGCAATCAGCCCCAGCATTTT. Its protein product is CASRVGGSNQPQHF.

The chain has TRBV7-9 and TRBJ2-3; 8 bases map to TRBD2. The J segment lost 1 base and the V segment lost 2 bases, leaving 11 bases of the junction unmatched. The CDR3 is 18 amino acids. Per germline, CDR1 SEHNR and CDR2 FQNEAQ (reference sequence). This CDR3 reads CASSLSISGGFGTDTQYF. The DNA of the CDR3 is TGTGCCAGCAGCTTATCGATCTCGGGAGGGTTCGGCACAGATACGCAGTATTTT.

V and J are TRBV28 and TRBJ1-1; TRBD1 is a possible D gene (6 bases). CDR3 size: 15 residues. V shed 3 bases and J shed 1 base, with 12 bases lying between them. CDR1 MDHEN and CDR2 SYDVKM come from the germline V gene. CDR3 DNA: TGTGCCAGCAGTTTGGACAGTTCGGGGAACACTGAAGCTTTCTTT. This encodes CASSLDSSGNTEAFF.

The chain uses TRBV29-1 and TRBJ2-5; 9 bases align to TRBD1. J lost 5 bases, V lost 5 bases, and 3 bases had no gene match. The CDR3 is 12 residues long. Germline values: CDR1 SQVTM, CDR2 ANQGSEA. CDR3 amino acids: CSVTGQGETQYF. The DNA for the CDR3 is TGCAGCGTTACCGGACAGGGGGAGACCCAGTACTTC.

There are a few counts of this clone. The CDR3 is CASSDPSYNEQFF. In DNA form, the CDR3 reads TGCGCCAGCAGTGACCCGTCCTACAATGAGCAGTTCTTC. The rearrangement uses TRBV10-1 and TRBJ2-1; D gene unclear. CDR3 length equals 13 residues. Germline V lookup: CDR1 WNHNN, CDR2 SYGVQD (reference sequence). Between the trimmed V and J ends, which lost 3 bases and 1 base, there was a span of 4 bases.